This T cell receptor beta chain derives from a study of identical twins. Findings and caveats of the study: Interpretation of the results relied on cross-sectional statistical analysis and not on following the same donors. Fewer insertions characterized abundant cord blood beta clonotypes, whereas memory repertoires showed none. Modelling underestimated the level of out-of-frame TCR alpha sharing observed in monozygotic twins.

TCRdb processed the 5' RACE reads anew with MiXCR; each CDR3 protein has one entry. Of roughly 490,000 distinct CDR3 sequences in the sample, around an eighth were seen once. About this clonotype itself: Its specificity is unknown.

Trimming pared 4 bases from V and 5 bases from J, leaving 12 bases between. In germline, CDR1 is MGHDK, CDR2 SYGVNS. There are 14 residues in the CDR3. The sample was also reused in another study, on yellow fever vaccine responses in identical twins. From that paper: Twins reportedly showed a vaccine T cell response that seemed partly convergent and partly personalized.

The sample comprised CD4+ T cells sorted from blood. The sequence came from a woman between 18 and 30 years old in good health. The chain links TRBV25-1 to TRBJ2-1, with a tentative D call TRBD2 (5 bases). The DNA for the CDR3 is TGTGCCAGCAGTGGGCTAGCTCGACACAATGAGCAGTTCTTC. Its translation is CASSGLARHNEQFF.